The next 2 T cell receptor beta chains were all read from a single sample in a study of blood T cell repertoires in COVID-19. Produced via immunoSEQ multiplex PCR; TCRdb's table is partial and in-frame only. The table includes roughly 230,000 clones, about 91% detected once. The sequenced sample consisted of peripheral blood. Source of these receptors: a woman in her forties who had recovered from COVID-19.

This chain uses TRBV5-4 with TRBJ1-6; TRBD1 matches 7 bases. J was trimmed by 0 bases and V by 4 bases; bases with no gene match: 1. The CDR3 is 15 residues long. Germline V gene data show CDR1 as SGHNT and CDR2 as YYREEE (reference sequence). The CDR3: CASSRDSSYNSPLHF. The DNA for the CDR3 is TGTGCCAGCAGCCGGGACAGCTCCTATAATTCACCCCTCCACTTT. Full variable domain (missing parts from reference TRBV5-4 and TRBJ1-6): ETGVTQSPTHLIKTRGQQVTLRCSSQSGHNTVSWYQQALGQGPQFIFQYYREEENGRGNFPPRFSGLQFPNYSSELNVNALELDDSALYLCASSRDSSYNSPLHFGNGTRLTVT.

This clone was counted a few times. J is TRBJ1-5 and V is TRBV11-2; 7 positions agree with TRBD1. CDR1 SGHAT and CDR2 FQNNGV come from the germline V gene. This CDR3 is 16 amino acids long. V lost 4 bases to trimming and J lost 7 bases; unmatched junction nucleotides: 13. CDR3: CASSSSTGVKGQPQHF. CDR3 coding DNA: TGTGCCAGCAGCTCTTCTACAGGGGTGAAAGGCCAGCCCCAGCATTTT.